The next 10 T cell receptor beta chains were all read from a single sample in a study of T cell responses to AZD1222 COVID-19 vaccine. TCRdb's table, derived via immunoSEQ multiplex PCR, lists solely in-frame clones and lacks some. The sample lists approximately 170,000 clones, around 93% seen once, with 4.4% in the top ten. Material: peripheral blood, obtained on day 0 of AZD1222 vaccination. Receptors were obtained from an adult in good health.

The chain uses TRBV5-1 and TRBJ2-7, with 7 nucleotides matching TRBD1. The junction had 14 bases not matched to a gene; V was cut back by 1 base and J by 7 bases. Per the germline V gene, CDR1 is SGHRS and CDR2 is YFSETQ. CDR3 length equals 16 residues. The CDR3 region is CASSLRVRTGPLEQYF. The CDR3 nucleotides are TGCGCCAGCAGCTTGAGAGTGCGGACAGGCCCCCTAGAGCAGTACTTC. Variable domain in full (rest from reference TRBV5-1 and TRBJ2-7): KAGVTQTPRYLIKTRGQQVTLSCSPISGHRSVSWYQQTPGQGLQFLFEYFSETQRNKGNFPGRFSGRQFSNSRSEMNVSTLELGDSALYLCASSLRVRTGPLEQYFGPGTRLTVT.

The rearrangement uses TRBV7-9 and TRBJ2-1, with D possibly matching TRBD2 (6 bases). V dropped 2 bases and J dropped 9 bases, with 26 bases sitting between them. In germline, CDR1 is SEHNR, CDR2 FQNEAQ (reference sequence). This CDR3 comprises 18 residues. The CDR3 coding sequence is TGTGCCAGCAGCTTAATGGGGTCCCGGGACTCTTCTCCATTTGAGCAGTTCTTC. This translates into CASSLMGSRDSSPFEQFF.

V gene TRBV3-1 (or the pseudogene TRBV3-2) combines with J gene TRBJ2-1; 13 bases are a match to TRBD2. The junction had 3 bases not matched to a gene; V was cut back by 0 bases and J by 7 bases. Per the germline V gene, CDR1 is LGHDT and CDR2 is YNNKEL (reference sequence). The CDR3 runs 16 residues. The CDR3 is CASSQEGLAGPNEQFF. For the CDR3, the DNA is TGTGCCAGCAGCCAAGAGGGACTAGCGGGACCGAATGAGCAGTTCTTC.

The chain couples TRBV28 to TRBJ2-3; 13 nucleotides agree with TRBD2. CDR1 and CDR2 from the germline V gene are MDHEN and SYDVKM. J was trimmed by 11 bases and V by 9 bases; bases with no gene match: 8. The CDR3 totals 13 residues. DNA of the CDR3: TGTGCCAGTGGGACTAGCGGGGAGTGGAAGCAGTATTTT. The encoded protein is CASGTSGEWKQYF.

The chain combines TRBV6-2 or TRBV6-3 with TRBJ2-2; D unresolved. Trimming removed 5 bases at V and 4 bases at J, with 8 bases between. The CDR3 loop spans 13 amino acids. Germline V lookup: CDR1 MNHEY, CDR2 SVGEGT. CDR3 coding DNA: TGTGCCAGCAGTCAGACCTTCACCGGGGAGCTGTTTTTT. Amino acids: CASSQTFTGELFF.

J is TRBJ2-2 and V is TRBV5-1; D tentatively reads TRBD1 or TRBD2 (5 bases each). Germline V lookup: CDR1 SGHRS, CDR2 YFSETQ. V lost 3 bases and J lost 7, with 16 bases in between. There are 15 residues in the CDR3. The CDR3: CASSSGPQRNGELFF. The CDR3, as DNA: TGCGCCAGCAGCTCGGGGCCACAACGAAACGGGGAGCTGTTTTTT.

V gene TRBV2 combines with J gene TRBJ2-6, with 9 positions matching TRBD1. The CDR3 spans 18 residues. The germline V gene has CDR1 SNHLY and CDR2 FYNNEI. Unmatched junction bases numbered 13, after V lost 6 bases and J lost 4 bases. The CDR3: CASSFAGTGLRGANVLTF. In DNA form, the CDR3 reads TGTGCCAGCAGCTTCGCCGGGACAGGGCTGAGGGGGGCCAACGTCCTGACTTTC. Full variable domain (outside the CDR3, taken from reference TRBV2 and TRBJ2-6): EPEVTQTPSHQVTQMGQEVILRCVPISNHLYFYWYRQILGQKVEFLVSFYNNEISEKSEIFDDQFSVERPDGSNFTLKIRSTKLEDSAMYFCASSFAGTGLRGANVLTFGAGSRLTVL.

The CDR3: CASSNTGELFF. CDR3 sequence (DNA): TGTGCCAGTAGTAACACCGGGGAGCTGTTTTTT. The chain couples TRBV19 to TRBJ2-2, with D hard to call. The CDR3 totals 11 residues. Trimming left V 4 bases short and J 3 bases short, with 0 bases between. Germline CDR1 reads LNHDA; CDR2 reads SQIVND (reference sequence).

This rearrangement joins TRBV28 to TRBJ2-5, with 8 bases matching TRBD2. The CDR3 runs to 15 residues. Germline CDR1 and CDR2: MDHEN and SYDVKM. Trimming took 5 bases from V and 5 from J; bases not matched to a gene: 10. The DNA for the CDR3 is TGTGCCAGCAGTCCAACCGGGACTAGGAGGGAGACCCAGTACTTC. Translating it yields CASSPTGTRRETQYF.

V is TRBV3-1 (or the pseudogene TRBV3-2) and J is TRBJ2-1; 8 positions agree with TRBD2. Germline V CDR1 and CDR2: LGHDT, YNNKEL (reference sequence). The CDR3 is 14 amino acids. Trimming took 4 bases from V and 8 from J; bases not matched to a gene: 7. The CDR3 loop is CASSLRAGVDEQFF. DNA for the CDR3: TGTGCCAGCAGCCTACGAGCGGGAGTCGATGAGCAGTTCTTC.